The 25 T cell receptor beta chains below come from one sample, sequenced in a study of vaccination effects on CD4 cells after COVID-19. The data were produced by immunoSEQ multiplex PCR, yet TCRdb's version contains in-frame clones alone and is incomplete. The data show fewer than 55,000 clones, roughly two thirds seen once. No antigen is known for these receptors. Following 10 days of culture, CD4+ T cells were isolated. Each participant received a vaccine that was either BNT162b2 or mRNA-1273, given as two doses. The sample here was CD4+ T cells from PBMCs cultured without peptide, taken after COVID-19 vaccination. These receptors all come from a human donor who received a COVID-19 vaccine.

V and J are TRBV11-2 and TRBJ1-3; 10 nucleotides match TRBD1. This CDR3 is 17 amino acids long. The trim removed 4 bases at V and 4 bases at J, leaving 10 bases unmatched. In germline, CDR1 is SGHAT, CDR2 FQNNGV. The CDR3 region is CASSSWDRGGSGNTIYF. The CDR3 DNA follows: TGTGCCAGCAGCTCTTGGGACAGGGGAGGGTCCGGAAACACCATATATTTT.

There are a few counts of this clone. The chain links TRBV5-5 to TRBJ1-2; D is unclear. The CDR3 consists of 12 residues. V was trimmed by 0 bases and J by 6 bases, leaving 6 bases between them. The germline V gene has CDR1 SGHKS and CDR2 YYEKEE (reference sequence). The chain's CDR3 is CASSLDRDGYTF. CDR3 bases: TGTGCCAGCAGCTTGGACCGGGATGGCTACACCTTC.

CDR3 in DNA: TGTGCCAGCAGGCCGGGACAGACGAACACTGAAGCTTTCTTT. Translating it yields CASRPGQTNTEAFF. The chain employs TRBV6-5 and TRBJ1-1; the match to TRBD1 covers 7 bases. Trimming took 6 bases from V and 1 from J; bases not matched to a gene: 5. Germline V gene data show CDR1 as MNHEY and CDR2 as SVGAGI. The CDR3 runs 14 residues.

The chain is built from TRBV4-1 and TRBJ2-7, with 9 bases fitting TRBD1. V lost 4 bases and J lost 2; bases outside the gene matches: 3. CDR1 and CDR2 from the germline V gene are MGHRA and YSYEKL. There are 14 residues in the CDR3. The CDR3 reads CASSRGQGTYEQYF. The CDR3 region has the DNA TGCGCCAGCAGCCGGGGACAGGGAACCTACGAGCAGTACTTC.

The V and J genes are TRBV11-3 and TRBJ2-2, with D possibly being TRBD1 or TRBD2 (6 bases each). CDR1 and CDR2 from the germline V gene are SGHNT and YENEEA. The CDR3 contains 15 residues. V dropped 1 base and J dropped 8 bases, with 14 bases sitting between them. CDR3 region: CASSLVVGGTGELFF. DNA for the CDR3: TGTGCCAGCAGCTTAGTTGTCGGAGGGACAGGGGAGCTGTTTTTT.

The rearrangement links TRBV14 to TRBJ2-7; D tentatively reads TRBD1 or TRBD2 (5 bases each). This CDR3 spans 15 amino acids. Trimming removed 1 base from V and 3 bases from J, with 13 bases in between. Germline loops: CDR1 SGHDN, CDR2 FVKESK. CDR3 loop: CASSQVDRGHYEQYF. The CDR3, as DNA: TGTGCCAGCAGCCAAGTAGACAGAGGGCACTACGAGCAGTACTTC.

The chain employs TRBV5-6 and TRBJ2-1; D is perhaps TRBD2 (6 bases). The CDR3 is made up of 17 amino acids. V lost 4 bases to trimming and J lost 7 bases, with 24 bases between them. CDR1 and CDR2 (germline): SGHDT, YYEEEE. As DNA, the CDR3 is TGTGCCAGCAGCCAAGGTCCTAGCGCCTACTATGAAAATGAGCAGTTCTTC. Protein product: CASSQGPSAYYENEQFF.

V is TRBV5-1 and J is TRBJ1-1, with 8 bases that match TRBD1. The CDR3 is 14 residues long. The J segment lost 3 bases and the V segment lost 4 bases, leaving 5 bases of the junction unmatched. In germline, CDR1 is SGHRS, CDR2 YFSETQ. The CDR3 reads CASSQQTGDTEAFF. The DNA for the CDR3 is TGCGCCAGCAGCCAGCAGACAGGGGACACTGAAGCTTTCTTT.

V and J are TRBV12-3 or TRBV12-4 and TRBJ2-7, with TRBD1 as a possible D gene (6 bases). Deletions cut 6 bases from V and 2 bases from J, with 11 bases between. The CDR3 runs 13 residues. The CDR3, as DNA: TGTGCCAGCAGACCGACAGGAACCTACGAGCAGTACTTC. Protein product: CASRPTGTYEQYF.

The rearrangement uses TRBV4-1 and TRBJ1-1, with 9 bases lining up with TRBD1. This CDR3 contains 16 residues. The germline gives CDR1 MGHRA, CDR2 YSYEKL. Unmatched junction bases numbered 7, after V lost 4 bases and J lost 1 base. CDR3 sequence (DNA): TGCGCCAGCAGCCCAGGCTGGACAGGGGAGAACACTGAAGCTTTCTTT. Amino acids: CASSPGWTGENTEAFF.

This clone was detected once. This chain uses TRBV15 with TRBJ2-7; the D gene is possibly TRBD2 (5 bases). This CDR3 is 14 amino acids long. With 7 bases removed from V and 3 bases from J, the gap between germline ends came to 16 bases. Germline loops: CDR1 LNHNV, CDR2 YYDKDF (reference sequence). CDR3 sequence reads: CATTPEVGNYEQYF. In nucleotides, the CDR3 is TGTGCCACCACCCCGGAGGTAGGAAACTACGAGCAGTACTTC. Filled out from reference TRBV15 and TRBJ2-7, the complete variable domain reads DAMVIQNPRYQVTQFGKPVTLSCSQTLNHNVMYWYQQKSSQAPKLLFHYYDKDFNNEADTPDNFQSRRPNTSFCFLDIRSPGLGDTAMYLCATTPEVGNYEQYFGPGTRLTVT.

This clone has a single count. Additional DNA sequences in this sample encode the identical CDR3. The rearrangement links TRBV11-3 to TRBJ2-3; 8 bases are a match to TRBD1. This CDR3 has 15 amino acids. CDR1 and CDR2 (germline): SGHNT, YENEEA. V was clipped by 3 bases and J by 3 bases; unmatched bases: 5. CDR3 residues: CASSLGQGATDTQYF. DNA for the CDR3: TGTGCCAGCAGCTTGGGGCAGGGGGCTACAGATACGCAGTATTTT.

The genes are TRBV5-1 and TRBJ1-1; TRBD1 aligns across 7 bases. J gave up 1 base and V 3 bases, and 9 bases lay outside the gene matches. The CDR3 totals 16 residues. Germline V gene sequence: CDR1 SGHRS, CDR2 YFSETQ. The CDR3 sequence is CASSWGPRDRNTEAFF. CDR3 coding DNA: TGCGCCAGCAGCTGGGGGCCCAGGGACAGGAACACTGAAGCTTTCTTT. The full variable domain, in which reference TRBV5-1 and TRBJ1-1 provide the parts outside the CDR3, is KAGVTQTPRYLIKTRGQQVTLSCSPISGHRSVSWYQQTPGQGLQFLFEYFSETQRNKGNFPGRFSGRQFSNSRSEMNVSTLELGDSALYLCASSWGPRDRNTEAFFGQGTRLTVV.

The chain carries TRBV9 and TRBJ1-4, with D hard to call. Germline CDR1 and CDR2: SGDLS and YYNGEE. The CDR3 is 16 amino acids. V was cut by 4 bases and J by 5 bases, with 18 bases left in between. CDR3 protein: CASSTSDGSWNEKLFF. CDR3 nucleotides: TGTGCCAGCAGCACCTCGGACGGAAGTTGGAATGAAAAACTGTTTTTT.

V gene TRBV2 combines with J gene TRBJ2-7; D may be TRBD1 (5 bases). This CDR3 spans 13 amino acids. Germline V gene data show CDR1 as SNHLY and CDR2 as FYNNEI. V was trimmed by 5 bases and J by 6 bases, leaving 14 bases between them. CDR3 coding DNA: TGTGCCAGCAGTAATCAGGGTTTTGGCGAGCAGTACTTC. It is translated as CASSNQGFGEQYF.

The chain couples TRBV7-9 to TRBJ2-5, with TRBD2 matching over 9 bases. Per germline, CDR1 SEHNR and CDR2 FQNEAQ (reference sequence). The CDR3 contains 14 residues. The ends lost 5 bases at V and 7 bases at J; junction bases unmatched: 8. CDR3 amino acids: CASSRPTSGSTQYF. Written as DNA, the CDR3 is TGTGCCAGCAGCCGACCGACTAGCGGCTCGACCCAGTACTTC.

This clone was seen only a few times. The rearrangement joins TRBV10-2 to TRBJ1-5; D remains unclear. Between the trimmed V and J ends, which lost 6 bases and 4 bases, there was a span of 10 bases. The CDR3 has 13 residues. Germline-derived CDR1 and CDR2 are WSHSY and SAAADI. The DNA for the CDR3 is TGCGCCAGCAGCATAAATATGAATCAGCCCCAGCATTTT. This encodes CASSINMNQPQHF.

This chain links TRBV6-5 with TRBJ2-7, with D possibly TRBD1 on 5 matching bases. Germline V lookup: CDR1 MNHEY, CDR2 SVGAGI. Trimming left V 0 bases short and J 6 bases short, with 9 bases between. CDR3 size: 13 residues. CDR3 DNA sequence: TGTGCCAGCAGTTACTCTAGACAGTCCGAGCAGTACTTC. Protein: CASSYSRQSEQYF.

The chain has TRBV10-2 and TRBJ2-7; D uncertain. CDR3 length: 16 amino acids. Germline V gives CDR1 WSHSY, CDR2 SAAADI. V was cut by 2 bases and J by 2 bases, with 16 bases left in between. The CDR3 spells CASSEPMQQYPYEQYF. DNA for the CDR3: TGCGCCAGCAGTGAGCCTATGCAACAGTACCCCTACGAGCAGTACTTC.

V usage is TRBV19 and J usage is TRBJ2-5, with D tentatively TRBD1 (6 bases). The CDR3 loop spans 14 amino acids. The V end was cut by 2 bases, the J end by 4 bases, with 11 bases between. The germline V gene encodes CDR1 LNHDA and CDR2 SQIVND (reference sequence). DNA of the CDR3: TGTGCCAGTAGTATACAAACAGGGCGAGAGACCCAGTACTTC. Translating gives CASSIQTGRETQYF.

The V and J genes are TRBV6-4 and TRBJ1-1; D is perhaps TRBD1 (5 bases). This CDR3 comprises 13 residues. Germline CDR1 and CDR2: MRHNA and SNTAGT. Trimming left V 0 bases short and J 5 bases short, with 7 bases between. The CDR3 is CASSDSYRTEAFF. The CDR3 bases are TGTGCCAGCAGTGACTCTTACAGGACTGAAGCTTTCTTT.

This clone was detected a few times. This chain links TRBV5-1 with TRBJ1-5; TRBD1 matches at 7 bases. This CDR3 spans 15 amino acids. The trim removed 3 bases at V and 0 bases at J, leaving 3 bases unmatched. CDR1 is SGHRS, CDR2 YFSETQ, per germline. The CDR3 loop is CASSSTGNSNQPQHF. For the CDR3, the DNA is TGCGCCAGCAGCTCGACAGGGAATAGCAATCAGCCCCAGCATTTT.

CDR3 sequence (DNA): TGTGCCAGCAGTTACTCGAGGGGACAGGGGCCTGGCACTGAAGCTTTCTTT. Its translation is CASSYSRGQGPGTEAFF. The genes are TRBV6-2 or TRBV6-3 and TRBJ1-1, with 10 bases matching TRBD1. Trimming removed 0 bases from V and 4 bases from J; junction bases left unmatched: 8. This CDR3 is 17 amino acids long. CDR1 and CDR2 from the germline V gene are MNHEY and SVGEGT.

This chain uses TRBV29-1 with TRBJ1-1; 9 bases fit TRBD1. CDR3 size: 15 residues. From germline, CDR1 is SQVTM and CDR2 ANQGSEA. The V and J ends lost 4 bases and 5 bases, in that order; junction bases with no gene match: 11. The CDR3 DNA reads TGCAGCGTTGTGAGGCAAACAGGGGGCGCGACTGAAGCTTTCTTT. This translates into CSVVRQTGGATEAFF. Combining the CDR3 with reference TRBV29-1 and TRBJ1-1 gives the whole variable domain SAVISQKPSRDICQRGTSLTIQCQVDSQVTMMFWYRQQPGQSLTLIATANQGSEATYESGFVIDKFPISRPNLTFSTLTVSNMSPEDSSIYLCSVVRQTGGATEAFFGQGTRLTVV.

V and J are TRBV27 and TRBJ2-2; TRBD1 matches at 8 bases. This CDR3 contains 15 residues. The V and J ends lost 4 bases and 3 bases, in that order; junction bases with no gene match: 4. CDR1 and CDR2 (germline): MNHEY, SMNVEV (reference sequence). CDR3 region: CASSWGQAYTGELFF. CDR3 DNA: TGTGCCAGCAGTTGGGGACAGGCCTACACCGGGGAGCTGTTTTTT.